This T cell receptor (beta chain) was found in a study of T cell repertoires in ileal Crohn's disease. General study points: Every patient over 26.8% clonality showed endoscopic recurrence. High-frequency clones were more common in sorted CD8 than CD4 cells.

Remarks on this clone: The antigen remains unidentified.

This CDR3 is 14 amino acids long. V dropped 1 base and J dropped 2 bases, with 9 bases sitting between them. Germline lookup yields CDR1 SQVTM and CDR2 ANQGSEA. Per sample, approximately 550 nanograms of biopsy DNA were TCRB immunosequenced. Clones were sequenced by immunoSEQ multiplex PCR, and TCRdb holds only the in-frame ones, with some missing. The profile shows about 17,000 clones, roughly 60% of them singletons. V is TRBV29-1 and J is TRBJ2-1; the D gene is possibly TRBD1 (6 bases). The sample consisted of ileal tissue. The TCR originated in an adult with Crohn's disease. The CDR3 loop reads CSVEGQGTYNEQFF. The CDR3 coding sequence is TGCAGCGTTGAAGGGCAGGGGACCTACAATGAGCAGTTCTTC.